The 31 T cell receptor beta chains listed next were all sequenced from one sample in a study of T cell responses to AZD1222 COVID-19 vaccine. Libraries were prepared by immunoSEQ multiplex PCR; TCRdb keeps only in-frame clonotypes and omits some of them. The table shows approximately 180,000 clones, with just over 90% occurring only once. The source material was peripheral blood, sampled on day 0 of AZD1222 vaccination. These receptors came from an adult in good health.

The CDR3 DNA is TGTGCCAGCAGCTTTCAGCCCCAAGAGACCCAGTACTTC. It codes for CASSFQPQETQYF. The chain uses TRBV11-3 and TRBJ2-5; no firm D call. The CDR3 extends over 13 amino acids. V lost 3 bases and J 1 base, leaving 6 bases between the germline ends. From germline, CDR1 is SGHNT and CDR2 YENEEA.

The chain couples TRBV2 to TRBJ1-5; tentative D call: TRBD1 (5 bases). Germline lookup yields CDR1 SNHLY and CDR2 FYNNEI. V lost 6 bases to trimming and J lost 2 bases, with 14 bases between them. This CDR3 is 15 amino acids long. The CDR3 nucleotides read TGTGCCAGCAGCGACAGACCTGGAGGCAATCAGCCCCAGCATTTT. Its protein is CASSDRPGGNQPQHF.

This rearrangement joins TRBV19 to TRBJ1-5, with D maybe TRBD1 (6 bases). The CDR3 spans 15 residues. Trimming removed 6 bases from V and 2 bases from J, with 14 bases in between. Germline V gene lookup returns CDR1 LNHDA and CDR2 SQIVND (reference sequence). The CDR3 spells CASSDTGTGNQPQHF. Here the CDR3 DNA reads TGTGCCAGTAGCGACACAGGGACGGGCAATCAGCCCCAGCATTTT.

This chain joins TRBV2 and TRBJ2-7, with TRBD2 matching over 12 bases. This CDR3 contains 15 residues. Germline V gene data show CDR1 as SNHLY and CDR2 as FYNNEI. V trimming: 3 bases; J trimming: 3 bases; junction bases outside the gene matches: 3. The CDR3 loop is CASSEGTSGLYEQYF. The CDR3 nucleotides read TGTGCCAGCAGTGAGGGGACTAGCGGGCTCTACGAGCAGTACTTC.

V and J are TRBV9 and TRBJ2-7; possibly TRBD2 for D (6 bases). Deletions cut 4 bases from V and 2 bases from J, with 16 bases between. The length of the CDR3 is 15 residues. CDR1 is SGDLS and CDR2 is YYNGEE in the germline V gene. The CDR3 DNA reads TGTGCCAGCAGCCCCGGTAGCGGAGGCCCCTACGAGCAGTACTTC. Amino acids: CASSPGSGGPYEQYF.

J is TRBJ2-7 and V is TRBV12-3 or TRBV12-4; tentative D call: TRBD2 (5 bases). CDR3 length: 13 amino acids. Trimming left V 1 base short and J 5 bases short, with 9 bases between. The CDR3 spells CASSLVGGHEQYF. DNA of the CDR3: TGTGCCAGCAGTTTAGTAGGAGGCCACGAGCAGTACTTC.

The V call is TRBV5-1, the J call TRBJ1-2; D is uncertain. There are 14 residues in the CDR3. V was clipped by 4 bases and J by 0 bases, with 10 bases between them. The germline gives CDR1 SGHRS, CDR2 YFSETQ. CDR3 sequence reads: CASSTDGANYGYTF. As DNA, the CDR3 is TGCGCCAGCAGCACGGACGGAGCTAACTATGGCTACACCTTC.

J is TRBJ1-1 and V is TRBV7-8; D unclear. The CDR3 has 13 amino acids. Trimming took off 2 bases at V and 0 bases at J, with 4 bases between the two ends. Germline values: CDR1 SGHVS, CDR2 FQNEAQ. This CDR3 reads CASSLSLNTEAFF. The CDR3 bases are TGTGCCAGCAGCTTATCACTGAACACTGAAGCTTTCTTT.

The J gene is TRBJ1-5, the V gene TRBV10-3; the match to TRBD1 covers 7 bases. Looked up from germline, CDR1 is ENHRY and CDR2 is SYGVKD. V lost 6 bases, J lost 1 base, and 6 bases stayed unmatched. The CDR3 sequence is 15 residues long. The CDR3 DNA reads as TGTGCCATCAGCTCCGGGACAGACAGCAATCAGCCCCAGCATTTT. Translated, it gives CAISSGTDSNQPQHF.

The V gene is TRBV29-1, the J gene TRBJ1-1; 7 positions match TRBD1. CDR1 and CDR2 from the germline V gene are SQVTM and ANQGSEA. Trimming cost V 6 bases and J 9 bases; bases outside gene matches: 7. The CDR3 loop spans 11 amino acids. CDR3 coding DNA: TGCAGCGTCGCGAGACAGGGTAAAGCTTTCTTT. Translation: CSVARQGKAFF.

This clone was detected only a few times. The chain joins TRBV11-3 to TRBJ1-1; TRBD1 is a possible D gene (6 bases). The CDR3 is 13 residues long. CDR1 is SGHNT, CDR2 YENEEA, per germline. V was trimmed by 1 base and J by 7 bases, leaving 10 bases between them. This CDR3 is CASSLGQGHEAFF. In DNA form, the CDR3 reads TGTGCCAGCAGCTTAGGGCAGGGGCATGAAGCTTTCTTT.

The chain recombines TRBV12-3 or TRBV12-4 with TRBJ2-1; tentatively, D is TRBD1 or TRBD2 (5 bases each). This CDR3 spans 13 amino acids. V dropped 7 bases and J dropped 7 bases, with 14 bases sitting between them. The CDR3: CASTGTPKNEQFF. The CDR3 coding sequence is TGTGCCAGCACCGGGACCCCAAAGAATGAGCAGTTCTTC.

V and J are TRBV10-1 and TRBJ2-7; 8 nucleotides align to TRBD1. The germline CDR1 and CDR2 sequences are WNHNN and SYGVQD (reference sequence). The CDR3 spans 13 residues. The junction had 4 bases not matched to a gene; V was cut back by 6 bases and J by 3 bases. The CDR3 DNA follows: TGCGCCAGCAGCCAGGACAGGGACTACGAGCAGTACTTC. It codes for CASSQDRDYEQYF.

The chain carries TRBV5-6 and TRBJ1-1; D gene ambiguous. Trimming removed 0 bases from V and 5 bases from J, with 8 bases in between. CDR3 size: 13 residues. The germline CDR1 and CDR2 sequences are SGHDT and YYEEEE. The CDR3 reads CASSLARDTEAFF. CDR3 in DNA: TGTGCCAGCAGCTTGGCAAGGGATACTGAAGCTTTCTTT.

The chain is built from TRBV2 and TRBJ1-4, with 7 bases fitting TRBD1. In germline, CDR1 is SNHLY, CDR2 FYNNEI. Trimming took 5 bases from V and 5 from J; bases not matched to a gene: 5. The CDR3 length is 14 residues. CDR3 coding DNA: TGTGCCAGCAGTACAGGGGCCCGGAATGAAAAACTGTTTTTT. Its protein is CASSTGARNEKLFF.

The V gene is TRBV29-1, the J gene TRBJ1-4; TRBD1 agrees at 9 bases. Germline V gene sequence: CDR1 SQVTM, CDR2 ANQGSEA. The ends lost 6 bases at V and 5 bases at J; junction bases unmatched: 7. The CDR3 has 14 amino acids. CDR3 in DNA: TGCAGCGTGGGATTAGGGACAGGGAATGAAAAACTGTTTTTT. It encodes CSVGLGTGNEKLFF. The full variable domain, rest sourced from reference TRBV29-1 and TRBJ1-4, is SAVISQKPSRDICQRGTSLTIQCQVDSQVTMMFWYRQQPGQSLTLIATANQGSEATYESGFVIDKFPISRPNLTFSTLTVSNMSPEDSSIYLCSVGLGTGNEKLFFGSGTQLSVL.

This clone was picked up many times. V gene TRBV7-8 combines with J gene TRBJ2-7; TRBD1 aligns across 7 bases. The germline V gene has CDR1 SGHVS and CDR2 FQNEAQ. CDR3 length equals 14 residues. Losses at the gene ends were 3 bases for V and 3 bases for J; bases not matched to a gene: 5. CDR3 sequence reads: CASSFRQGGYEQYF. The CDR3 region has the DNA TGTGCCAGCAGCTTTCGACAGGGTGGCTACGAGCAGTACTTC. Variable domain in full (rest from reference TRBV7-8 and TRBJ2-7): GAGVSQSPRYKVAKRGQDVALRCDPISGHVSLFWYQQALGQGPEFLTYFQNEAQLDKSGLPSDRFFAERPEGSVSTLKIQRTQQEDSAVYLCASSFRQGGYEQYFGPGTRLTVT.

This sequence joins TRBV15 and TRBJ2-1; TRBD1 is a possible D gene (7 bases). With 3 bases removed from V and 7 bases from J, the gap between germline ends came to 25 bases. Germline V lookup: CDR1 LNHNV, CDR2 YYDKDF (reference sequence). The CDR3 contains 18 residues. CDR3 coding DNA: TGTGCCACCAGCAGTCAATACAGGGGTTGGGGGGCGGATAATGAGCAGTTCTTC. The encoded protein is CATSSQYRGWGADNEQFF. The full variable domain, in which reference TRBV15 and TRBJ2-1 provide the parts outside the CDR3, is DAMVIQNPRYQVTQFGKPVTLSCSQTLNHNVMYWYQQKSSQAPKLLFHYYDKDFNNEADTPDNFQSRRPNTSFCFLDIRSPGLGDTAMYLCATSSQYRGWGADNEQFFGPGTRLTVL.

The chain recombines TRBV2 with TRBJ1-4; TRBD1 aligns across 11 bases. The CDR3 sequence is 16 residues long. The germline gives CDR1 SNHLY, CDR2 FYNNEI. Germline trimming cut 3 bases from V and 2 bases from J; bases unmatched to any gene: 2. CDR3 DNA: TGTGCCAGCAGTGAGGACAGGGGGCATACTAATGAAAAACTGTTTTTT. Protein product: CASSEDRGHTNEKLFF.

This sequence joins TRBV6-5 and TRBJ1-4, with D possibly matching TRBD1 (6 bases). The V end lost 6 bases, the J end lost 2 bases, and 13 bases lay between the germline ends. The CDR3 runs 15 residues. Germline V gives CDR1 MNHEY, CDR2 SVGAGI. DNA of the CDR3: TGTGCCAGCAGAACCGACAGGAGGACTAATGAAAAACTGTTTTTT. This codes for CASRTDRRTNEKLFF.

The chain joins TRBV19 to TRBJ2-1, with 9 nucleotides matching TRBD2. The CDR3 covers 17 residues. The germline V gene has CDR1 LNHDA and CDR2 SQIVND (reference sequence). V dropped 2 bases and J dropped 6; count of bases not matched to a gene: 11. The CDR3 DNA follows: TGTGCCAGTAGTATAAAGTCTAGCGGGATGGTGGCCAATGAGCAGTTCTTC. This translates into CASSIKSSGMVANEQFF.

The chain couples TRBV18 to TRBJ1-2, with unresolved D. Germline V gene lookup returns CDR1 KGHSH and CDR2 LQKENI. Trimming pared 6 bases from V and 3 bases from J, leaving 11 bases between. This CDR3 is built from 13 residues. CDR3 coding DNA: TGTGCCAGCTCGGCGGGGAGGGACTATGGCTACACCTTC. This sequence encodes CASSAGRDYGYTF.

The V call is TRBV19, the J call TRBJ1-2, with D unresolved. V lost 7 bases, J lost 2 bases, and 14 bases lay in between. Germline lookup yields CDR1 LNHDA and CDR2 SQIVND (reference sequence). The CDR3 is 14 amino acids. Here the CDR3 DNA reads TGTGCCAGTACTCCCGGGGTCATGAACTATGGCTACACCTTC. Its translation: CASTPGVMNYGYTF. The full variable domain, its missing parts supplied by reference TRBV19 and TRBJ1-2, is DGGITQSPKYLFRKEGQNVTLSCEQNLNHDAMYWYRQDPGQGLRLIYYSQIVNDFQKGDIAEGYSVSREKKESFPLTVTSAQKNPTAFYLCASTPGVMNYGYTFGSGTRLTVV.

This clone turned up a few times. V usage is TRBV7-2 and J usage is TRBJ1-2; no clear D gene. Trimming shortened V by 2 bases and J by 5 bases, and 15 bases separated the two germline ends. Germline-derived CDR1 and CDR2 are SGHTA and FQGNSA. This CDR3 has 15 amino acids. The CDR3 reads CASSLSARMAYGYTF. For the CDR3, the DNA is TGTGCCAGCAGCTTATCGGCGCGTATGGCATATGGCTACACCTTC.

The V call is TRBV5-1, the J call TRBJ2-7; no clear D gene. Germline V gene data show CDR1 as SGHRS and CDR2 as YFSETQ. The CDR3 length is 15 residues. V lost 0 bases and J 2 bases, leaving 12 bases between the germline ends. CDR3 nucleotides: TGCGCCAGCAGCTTGGGTCGGCCTCCAACCTACGAGCAGTACTTC. It specifies CASSLGRPPTYEQYF. Full variable domain (outside the CDR3, taken from reference TRBV5-1 and TRBJ2-7): KAGVTQTPRYLIKTRGQQVTLSCSPISGHRSVSWYQQTPGQGLQFLFEYFSETQRNKGNFPGRFSGRQFSNSRSEMNVSTLELGDSALYLCASSLGRPPTYEQYFGPGTRLTVT.

The rearrangement uses TRBV29-1 and TRBJ2-1, with 8 nucleotides matching TRBD1. The CDR3 is 12 amino acids. With 6 bases clipped from V and 10 bases from J, the junction kept 8 bases outside the gene matches. Looked up from germline, CDR1 is SQVTM and CDR2 is ANQGSEA. The CDR3 is CSVEKSGGEQFF. The CDR3 bases are TGCAGCGTAGAGAAATCAGGGGGCGAGCAGTTCTTC.

The gene calls are TRBV2 and TRBJ2-2, with 8 positions matching TRBD2. This CDR3 has 15 amino acids. The trim removed 7 bases at V and 3 bases at J, leaving 7 bases unmatched. Germline V gene sequence: CDR1 SNHLY, CDR2 FYNNEI. CDR3 loop: CASKASGSDTGELFF. The CDR3 DNA reads as TGTGCCAGCAAGGCCAGCGGGAGCGACACCGGGGAGCTGTTTTTT.

This clone occurred once. The CDR3 DNA reads TGTGCCAGCAGTGATGTAGGGACTGGAAACACCATATATTTT. Amino acid sequence: CASSDVGTGNTIYF. The chain employs TRBV6-1 and TRBJ1-3, with D hard to call. The V end was cut by 3 bases, the J end by 2 bases, with 8 bases between. Per germline, CDR1 MNHNS and CDR2 SASEGT. The CDR3 is made up of 14 amino acids.

V and J are TRBV5-6 and TRBJ1-1, with D maybe TRBD1 (6 bases). This CDR3 has 12 residues. Germline values: CDR1 SGHDT, CDR2 YYEEEE. Trimming pared 4 bases from V and 6 bases from J, leaving 10 bases between. The CDR3 loop reads CASSLNRAEAFF. The DNA for the CDR3 is TGTGCCAGCAGCCTAAACAGGGCTGAAGCTTTCTTT.

V gene TRBV19 combines with J gene TRBJ2-5; D remains ambiguous. The CDR3 contains 14 residues. The V gene lost 5 bases and the J gene lost 8 bases, with 18 bases spanning the gap. In germline, CDR1 is LNHDA, CDR2 SQIVND (reference sequence). Written as DNA, the CDR3 is TGTGCCAGTAGTTCCGCCCCCGGATCGAATACCCAGTACTTC. Amino acids: CASSSAPGSNTQYF.

The chain links TRBV2 to TRBJ1-5; 7 bases match TRBD1. Germline CDR1 and CDR2: SNHLY and FYNNEI. The CDR3 sequence is 15 residues long. J gave up 3 bases and V 3 bases, and 5 bases lay outside the gene matches. DNA of the CDR3: TGTGCCAGCAGTGAGGGAGGGACAGTCAATCAGCCCCAGCATTTT. This translates into CASSEGGTVNQPQHF.